A selection of T cell receptor beta chains follows, all from one sample in a study of post-analysis software for immune sequencing data. TCRdb processed the PCR reads anew with MiXCR; each CDR3 protein has one entry. Of 150,000 to 200,000 distinct CDR3 sequences in the sample, around 36% were seen once. The sequenced sample was blood, obtained after autologous hematopoietic stem cell transplantation. The receptors here all came from a girl aged 10 to 17 with multiple sclerosis. Each CDR3 is given with its conserved first and last residue. The order of the fields is clone size, D gene, J gene, V gene, CDR3 DNA, CDR3 protein. A D gene is named only where the DNA matches it firmly. The listing skips clone size in some rows; elsewhere it reads once, few, many or a size class.

size: many; D: -; J: TRBJ1-4; V: TRBV5-1; DNA: TGCGCCAGCACTACCCGGCAGGGCGGTGAAAAACTGTTTTTT; CDR3: CASTTRQGGEKLFF
size: -; D: TRBD1; J: TRBJ1-2; V: TRBV4-1; DNA: TGCGCCAGCAGCCAAGGGGCAGGGGGCTTCCCGGGCTACACCTTC; CDR3: CASSQGAGGFPGYTF
size: few; D: -; J: TRBJ2-3; V: TRBV5-6; DNA: TGTGCCAGCAGCTTGCCCAGACGCACAGATACGCAGTATTTT; CDR3: CASSLPRRTDTQYF
size: -; D: -; J: TRBJ2-7; V: TRBV7-8; DNA: TGTGCCAGCAGCTTAACCGCAGGCGGGTACGAGCAGTACTTC; CDR3: CASSLTAGGYEQYF
size: few; D: TRBD2; J: TRBJ2-1; V: TRBV11-2; DNA: TGTGCCAGCAGCTTTAGAGGGGTAGCGGGCGTTGAGCAGTTCTTC; CDR3: CASSFRGVAGVEQFF
size: -; D: -; J: TRBJ2-7; V: TRBV9; DNA: TGTGCCAGCAGCGCAGGAACCGGGACTGACTCCTACGAGCAGTACTTC; CDR3: CASSAGTGTDSYEQYF
size: -; D: -; J: TRBJ1-4; V: TRBV19; DNA: TGTGCCAGTAGTGACCGCACCTTCTATGAAAAACTGTTTTTT; CDR3: CASSDRTFYEKLFF
size: -; D: -; J: TRBJ2-5; V: TRBV6-6; DNA: TGTGCCAGCAGTCCGAGGACAAGCCAAGAGACCCAGTACTTC; CDR3: CASSPRTSQETQYF
size: few; D: -; J: TRBJ1-1; V: TRBV6-6; DNA: TGTGCCAGCAGTTCGACCTCACAGGGGAACACTGAAGCTTTCTTT; CDR3: CASSSTSQGNTEAFF
size: -; D: -; J: TRBJ2-1; V: TRBV7-9; DNA: TGTGCCAGCAGCCTAGCGATGCCAATGATCAGCTACAATGAGCAGTTCTTC; CDR3: CASSLAMPMISYNEQFF
size: -; D: TRBD2; J: TRBJ2-1; V: TRBV20-1; DNA: TGCAGTGCTAGACCCGCTAGCGGGAGATGGATTAATGAGCAGTTCTTC; CDR3: CSARPASGRWINEQFF
size: few; D: TRBD2; J: TRBJ2-3; V: TRBV9; DNA: TGTGCCAGCCACCCCGCTAGCGGGAATACAGATACGCAGTATTTT; CDR3: CASHPASGNTDTQYF
size: many; D: -; J: TRBJ2-7; V: TRBV29-1; DNA: TGCAGCGTTGAACTGAGAGACGAGCAGTACTTC; CDR3: CSVELRDEQYF
size: many; D: TRBD1; J: TRBJ2-5; V: TRBV25-1; DNA: TGTGCCAGCAGGGGGACAGGGCGTAGCTACGAGACCCAGTACTTC; CDR3: CASRGTGRSYETQYF
size: few; D: -; J: TRBJ2-7; V: TRBV5-5; DNA: TGTGCCAGCAGTTCGATTATAGGCGAGCAGTACTTC; CDR3: CASSSIIGEQYF
size: few; D: -; J: TRBJ2-5; V: TRBV24-1; DNA: TGTGCCACCAGACAGGGAGAGACCCAGTACTTC; CDR3: CATRQGETQYF
size: -; D: -; J: TRBJ2-7; V: TRBV25-1; DNA: TGTGCCAGCAGTGGACGTTTGCACTACGAGCAGTACTTC; CDR3: CASSGRLHYEQYF
size: -; D: TRBD2; J: TRBJ2-5; V: TRBV6-5; DNA: TGTGCCAGCAGTTCGGGACTAGCGGTACCGGGAGAGACCCAGTACTTC; CDR3: CASSSGLAVPGETQYF
size: few; D: -; J: TRBJ1-6; V: TRBV4-3; DNA: TGCGCCAGCAGCCAAGATTTCGGTCTCAATAATTCACCCCTCCACTTT; CDR3: CASSQDFGLNNSPLHF
size: few; D: TRBD2; J: TRBJ2-5; V: TRBV5-1; DNA: TGCGCCAGCAGCTTGTTACTAGCGGGAGAAGAGACCCAGTACTTC; CDR3: CASSLLLAGEETQYF
size: few; D: -; J: TRBJ2-3; V: TRBV4-1; DNA: TGCGCCAGCAGCCAAGCGGGGGTCGGGCGGACAGATACGCAGTATTTT; CDR3: CASSQAGVGRTDTQYF
size: few; D: -; J: TRBJ2-5; V: TRBV9; DNA: TGTGCCAGCAGCGTAGACGGCAGGTTCGAGACCCAGTACTTC; CDR3: CASSVDGRFETQYF
size: few; D: -; J: TRBJ1-2; V: TRBV11-1; DNA: TGTGCCAGCAGTCAACTCAACGCAGTGTATGGCTACACCTTC; CDR3: CASSQLNAVYGYTF
size: -; D: -; J: TRBJ2-1; V: TRBV9; DNA: TGTGCCAGCAGCCCAGGAGGGCCCCGCCCCTACAATGAGCAGTTCTTC; CDR3: CASSPGGPRPYNEQFF
size: few; D: -; J: TRBJ2-3; V: TRBV12-3/TRBV12-4; DNA: TGTGCCAGCGGTTCCCCAGGGAGTACGCAGTATTTT; CDR3: CASGSPGSTQYF
size: -; D: -; J: TRBJ2-7; V: TRBV20-1; DNA: TGCAGTGCTAGGGTTGGGCGGGGAGCCTCCTACGAGCAGTACTTC; CDR3: CSARVGRGASYEQYF
size: -; D: TRBD1; J: TRBJ2-2; V: TRBV12-3/TRBV12-4; DNA: TGTGCCAGCAGTCCACGGACAGGGAACACCGGGGAGCTGTTTTTT; CDR3: CASSPRTGNTGELFF
size: -; D: -; J: TRBJ2-3; V: TRBV5-1; DNA: TGCGCCAGCAGCCCTCTCCAAGGGTCAGGGGCAGATATGCAGTATTTT; CDR3: CASSPLQGSGADMQYF
size: -; D: TRBD1; J: TRBJ1-2; V: TRBV6-5; DNA: TGTGCCAGCACCTGGACAGGTGGAAACTATGGCTACACCTTC; CDR3: CASTWTGGNYGYTF
size: -; D: TRBD2; J: TRBJ2-1; V: TRBV29-1; DNA: TGCAGCGTTGTCGGGAGGGCCATCGAGCAGTTCTTC; CDR3: CSVVGRAIEQFF
size: -; D: -; J: TRBJ2-7; V: TRBV25-1; DNA: TGTGCCAGCAGCCTGAACGGAAATGAGCAGTACTTC; CDR3: CASSLNGNEQYF
size: -; D: TRBD1; J: TRBJ2-3; V: TRBV9; DNA: TGTGCCAGCAGCCCGCGGACAGGGGCTTCCACAGATACGCAGTATTTT; CDR3: CASSPRTGASTDTQYF
size: few; D: -; J: TRBJ2-1; V: TRBV24-1; DNA: TGTGCCACCAGTGCGGAGTGGGCCAATGAGCAGTTCTTC; CDR3: CATSAEWANEQFF
size: -; D: -; J: TRBJ2-1; V: TRBV7-8; DNA: TGTGCCAGCCACCGGGGGAATGAGCAGTTCTTC; CDR3: CASHRGNEQFF
size: -; D: TRBD2; J: TRBJ2-7; V: TRBV29-1; DNA: TGCAGCGTTGTATCCCCGCGGATAGGACTAGTCCCCCCGGTCGAGCAGTACTTC; CDR3: CSVVSPRIGLVPPVEQYF
size: -; D: -; J: TRBJ2-7; V: TRBV20-1; DNA: TGCAGTGCTAGCGCCTTGGAGAGTGGCGAGCAGTACTTC; CDR3: CSASALESGEQYF
size: once; D: TRBD2; J: TRBJ2-4; V: TRBV5-1; DNA: TGCGCCAGCAGCTTGAGTATAAACCAAGCGGGGGCCCTGGGGCAGTACTTC; CDR3: CASSLSINQAGALGQYF
size: -; D: TRBD2; J: TRBJ2-5; V: TRBV20-1; DNA: TGCAGTGCCCCAGGTGTACTAGCGGGAGATGAGCAGTACTTC; CDR3: CSAPGVLAGDEQYF
size: -; D: -; J: TRBJ2-2; V: TRBV11-1; DNA: TGTGCCAGCAGCACGGAATTAGGGTCGGGCACCGGGGAGCTGTTTTTT; CDR3: CASSTELGSGTGELFF
size: -; D: TRBD1; J: TRBJ1-6; V: TRBV20-1; DNA: TGCAGTGCTAACACAGGGGGGGGGGATTCACCCCTCCACTTT; CDR3: CSANTGGGDSPLHF
size: -; D: -; J: TRBJ2-7; V: TRBV10-3; DNA: TGTGCCTCATCCCCAGGGAGCGAGGACTACGAGCAGTACTTC; CDR3: CASSPGSEDYEQYF
size: few; D: -; J: TRBJ2-3; V: TRBV28; DNA: TGTGCCAGCACCCGGGGCGGGAGCACAGATACGCAGTATTTT; CDR3: CASTRGGSTDTQYF
size: medium-sized; D: TRBD1; J: TRBJ1-3; V: TRBV12-3/TRBV12-4; DNA: TGTGCCAGCAGTTCCTGGACAGGGGGCTTTGGAAACACCATATATTTT; CDR3: CASSSWTGGFGNTIYF
size: -; D: TRBD2; J: TRBJ2-5; V: TRBV28; DNA: TGTGCCAGCAGTCCACTAGCGGGAGGGCCGAGAGGAGAGACCCAGTACTTC; CDR3: CASSPLAGGPRGETQYF
size: few; D: TRBD2; J: TRBJ2-3; V: TRBV12-3/TRBV12-4; DNA: TGTGCCAGCAGCCGAGGACTAGCGGGAGGGCTTACAGATACGCAGTATTTT; CDR3: CASSRGLAGGLTDTQYF
size: -; D: -; J: TRBJ2-1; V: TRBV19; DNA: TGTGCCAGTAGTATGGTTCTAGCGCCTTACAATGAGCAGTTCTTC; CDR3: CASSMVLAPYNEQFF
size: many; D: -; J: TRBJ2-3; V: TRBV15; DNA: TGTGCCACCAGCAGAGTACGGACTTTGGGCACAGATACGCAGTATTTT; CDR3: CATSRVRTLGTDTQYF
size: -; D: TRBD2; J: TRBJ2-3; V: TRBV28; DNA: TGTGCCAGCAGAATAGCGGGTCTCACAGATACGCAGTATTTT; CDR3: CASRIAGLTDTQYF
size: few; D: -; J: TRBJ2-7; V: TRBV3-1; DNA: TGTGCCAGCAGCCATGACAGCGAGGGTCCCTACGAGCAGTACTTC; CDR3: CASSHDSEGPYEQYF
size: -; D: TRBD1; J: TRBJ1-4; V: TRBV10-1; DNA: TGCGCCAGCCAAGGGACAGGGACAGGGGGGATGAAAGAAAAACGGTTTTTT; CDR3: CASQGTGTGGMKEKRFF
size: -; D: TRBD1; J: TRBJ2-1; V: TRBV20-1; DNA: TGCAGTGCTAGGGGGGACAGGGCCCTCTACAATGAGCAGTTCTTC; CDR3: CSARGDRALYNEQFF
size: -; D: TRBD2; J: TRBJ2-3; V: TRBV6-1; DNA: TGTGCCAGCAGTGAAGTTAGCGGGGGGCGCACAGATACGCAGTATTTT; CDR3: CASSEVSGGRTDTQYF
size: -; D: -; J: TRBJ1-1; V: TRBV3-1; DNA: TGTGCCAGCAGCCGTGCAGACAGGAACACTGAAGCTTTCTTT; CDR3: CASSRADRNTEAFF
size: -; D: -; J: TRBJ2-7; V: TRBV6-6; DNA: TGTGCCAGCAGTTTCCCAGCTGACTCCTACGAGCAGTACTTC; CDR3: CASSFPADSYEQYF
size: -; D: TRBD1; J: TRBJ1-5; V: TRBV15; DNA: TGTGCCACCAGCAGATTGAGGGGGCGGAGGTTTCAGCCCCAGCATTTT; CDR3: CATSRLRGRRFQPQHF
size: few; D: -; J: TRBJ2-7; V: TRBV20-1; DNA: TGCAGTGCTAGTCAGGGTCGCAACGAGCAGTACTTC; CDR3: CSASQGRNEQYF
size: few; D: -; J: TRBJ2-1; V: TRBV7-3; DNA: TGTGCCAGCAGCCGTTTGCGTTCTACCTACAATGAGCAGTTCTTC; CDR3: CASSRLRSTYNEQFF